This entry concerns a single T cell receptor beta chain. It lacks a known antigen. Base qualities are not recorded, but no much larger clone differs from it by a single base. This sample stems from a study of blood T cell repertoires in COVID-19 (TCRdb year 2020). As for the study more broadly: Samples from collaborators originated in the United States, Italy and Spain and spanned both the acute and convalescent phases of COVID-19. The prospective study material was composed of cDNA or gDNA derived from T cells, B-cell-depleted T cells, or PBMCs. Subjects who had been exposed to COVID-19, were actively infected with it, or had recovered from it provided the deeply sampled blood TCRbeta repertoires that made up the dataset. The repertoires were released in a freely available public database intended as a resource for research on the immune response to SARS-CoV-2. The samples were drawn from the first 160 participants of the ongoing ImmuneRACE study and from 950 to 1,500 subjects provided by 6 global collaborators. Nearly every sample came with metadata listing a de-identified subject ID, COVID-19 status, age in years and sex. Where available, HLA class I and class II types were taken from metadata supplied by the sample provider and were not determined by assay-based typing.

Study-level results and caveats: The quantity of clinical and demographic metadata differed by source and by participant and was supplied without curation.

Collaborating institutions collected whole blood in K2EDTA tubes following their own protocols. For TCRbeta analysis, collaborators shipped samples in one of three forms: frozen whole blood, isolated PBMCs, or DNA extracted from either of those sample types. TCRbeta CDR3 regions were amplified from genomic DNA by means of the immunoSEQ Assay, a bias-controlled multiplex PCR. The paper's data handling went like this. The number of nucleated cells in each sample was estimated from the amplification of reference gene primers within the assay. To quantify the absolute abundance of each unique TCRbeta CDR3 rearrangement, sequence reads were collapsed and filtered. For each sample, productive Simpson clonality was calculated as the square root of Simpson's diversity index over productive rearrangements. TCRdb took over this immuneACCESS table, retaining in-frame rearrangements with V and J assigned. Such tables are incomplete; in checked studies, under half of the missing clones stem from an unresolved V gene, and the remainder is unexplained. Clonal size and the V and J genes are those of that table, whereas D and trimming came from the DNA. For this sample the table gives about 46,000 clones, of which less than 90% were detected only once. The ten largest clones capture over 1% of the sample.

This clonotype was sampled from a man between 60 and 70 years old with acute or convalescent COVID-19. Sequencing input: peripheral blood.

The nucleotide sequence reads as follows: TGTGCCAGCAGTTCCTTGGTGGGCGGGGGCTACACCTTC. Its product reads: CASSSLVGGGYTF. The chain joins TRBV27 to TRBJ1-2; no confident D gene assignment can be made. Based on the germline V gene (reference sequence), the CDR1 and CDR2 sequences are MNHEY and SMNVEV. V is shortened by 4 bases, J by 8 bases, and the region joining them spans 14 bases. The CDR3, cysteine through phenylalanine, is 13 amino acids long. The CDR3 DNA has 39 bases and is translated from base 1.